Listed here is a single T cell receptor (beta chain). Per sample, at least 6 micrograms of total RNA were extracted. The data are from a study of blood T cells in healthy people across ages. Germline lookup yields CDR1 SGHDT and CDR2 YYEEEE. Trimming took 0 bases from V and 7 from J; bases not matched to a gene: 6. This CDR3 region has 15 residues. A second PCR of roughly 7 to 11 cycles used a sample-barcoded 5' primer and a J-beta primer mix. Every sample produced at least 2.5 million CDR3-containing paired-end reads. TCRdb reanalysed the 5' RACE reads using MiXCR and keeps one entry per CDR3 protein. The sample has around 1,000,000 distinct CDR3 sequences, roughly two fifths seen once.

V usage is TRBV5-6 and J usage is TRBJ1-5; 8 bases match TRBD1. The receptor's source is a young man in good health. The specimen was blood. Here the CDR3 reads CASSLGGQGAQPQHF. The CDR3 DNA reads TGTGCCAGCAGCTTGGGAGGTCAGGGGGCCCAGCCCCAGCATTTT.